The present entry profiles one TCR beta chain with its context. This entry belongs to a study of blood T cell repertoires in COVID-19. Turning to the study itself: Italy, Spain and the United States were the sources of the convalescent and acute COVID-19 samples.

The age range of participants was 18 to 89 years, with residence in fewer than 25 US areas. Per the study methods: Reference gene primer amplification gave nucleated cell count estimates. Measured with immunoSEQ multiplex PCR; TCRdb has only the in-frame clones, and not every one. V and J calls and clone size are copied from that table; D and trimming were computed from the DNA. The table lists about 140,000 clones, under 90% of them singletons. The TCR originated in a woman aged 18-35 years who had been exposed to COVID-19. The sequenced sample was PBMCs or T cells enriched from blood (not recorded which).

In DNA, the CDR3 is TGTGCCAGTGGGAGGGCAGGTTACAATGAGCAGTTCTTC. Amino acids: CASGRAGYNEQFF. The rearrangement uses TRBV19 and TRBJ2-1; 7 nucleotides match TRBD2. This CDR3 spans 13 amino acids. The V gene's germline CDR1 is LNHDA and CDR2 SQIVND (reference sequence). V lost 8 bases, J lost 4 bases, and 5 bases stayed unmatched.